The present entry profiles one T cell receptor beta chain with its context. This sample was taken from a study of blood T cell repertoires in COVID-19. Germline values: CDR1 MNHNS, CDR2 SASEGT. V shed 1 base and J shed 5 bases, with 12 bases lying between them. The CDR3 is 14 amino acids. Followed longitudinally, the Seattle patients had been enrolled during active infection. In the original analysis: Amplification from reference gene primers served as the basis for estimated nucleated cell counts. Some clones are missing from TCRdb's copy, which holds only in-frame ones; the method was immunoSEQ multiplex PCR. That table gives V, J and clone size, and the DNA gave D and trimming. The sample carries 98,000 or so clones, about 89% recorded once.

The chain has TRBV6-1 and TRBJ2-7, with a possible D match to TRBD1 (6 bases). Sequenced input: peripheral blood. The clonotype originates from a man aged 60-69 years with COVID-19, enrolled during active disease. CDR3 region: CASSEGQAEDEQYF. The CDR3 DNA sequence: TGTGCCAGCAGTGAAGGACAGGCGGAGGACGAGCAGTACTTC.